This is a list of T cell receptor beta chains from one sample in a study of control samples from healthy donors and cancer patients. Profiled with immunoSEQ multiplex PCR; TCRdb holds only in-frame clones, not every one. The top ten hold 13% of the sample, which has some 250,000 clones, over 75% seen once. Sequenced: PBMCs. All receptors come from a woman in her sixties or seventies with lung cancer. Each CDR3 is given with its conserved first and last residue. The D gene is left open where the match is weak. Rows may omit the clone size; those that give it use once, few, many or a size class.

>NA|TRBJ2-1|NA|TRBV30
CAWVQMTVYSYNEQFF
TGTGCCTGGGTCCAAATGACAGTCTACTCCTACAATGAGCAGTTCTTC
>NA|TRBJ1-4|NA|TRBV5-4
CASSPTGTPNEKLFF
TGTGCCAGCAGCCCAACCGGGACTCCTAATGAAAAACTGTTTTTT
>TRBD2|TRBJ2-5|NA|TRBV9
CASSVGATSEGETQYF
TGTGCCAGCAGCGTAGGTGCAACTAGCGAGGGGGAGACCCAGTACTTC
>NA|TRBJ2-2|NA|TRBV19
CASSTGLAGDTGELFF
TGTGCCAGTAGCACGGGGTTGGCAGGGGACACCGGGGAGCTGTTTTTT
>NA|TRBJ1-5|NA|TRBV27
CASSSSTQGANQPQHF
TGTGCCAGCAGTTCGTCGACACAAGGGGCCAATCAGCCCCAGCATTTT
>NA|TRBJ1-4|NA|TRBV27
CASSRQYNEKLFF
TGTGCCAGCAGTAGGCAGTATAATGAAAAACTGTTTTTT
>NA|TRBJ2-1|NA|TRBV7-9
CASSRAQEQFF
TGTGCCAGCAGCCGCGCACAGGAGCAGTTCTTC
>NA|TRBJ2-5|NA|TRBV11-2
CASSSEAETQYF
TGTGCCAGCAGCTCGGAGGCAGAGACCCAGTACTTC
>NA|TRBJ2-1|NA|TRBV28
CASFGSYNEQFF
TGTGCCAGCTTTGGGTCCTACAATGAGCAGTTCTTC
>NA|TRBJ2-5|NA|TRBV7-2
CASSPSLTQETQYF
TGTGCCAGCAGCCCCTCACTTACTCAAGAGACCCAGTACTTC
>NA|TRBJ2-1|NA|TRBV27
CASKTFSYNEQFF
TGTGCCAGCAAGACCTTCTCCTACAATGAGCAGTTCTTC
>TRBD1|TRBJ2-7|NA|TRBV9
CASSTRTGYEQYF
TGTGCCAGCAGCACGCGGACAGGCTACGAGCAGTACTTC
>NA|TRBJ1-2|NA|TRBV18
CASSPNAFGGEAGYTF
TGTGCCAGCTCACCTAATGCCTTCGGGGGGGAAGCTGGCTACACCTTC
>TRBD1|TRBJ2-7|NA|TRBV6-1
CASSEVTGPYEQYF
TGTGCCAGCAGTGAAGTGACAGGGCCCTACGAGCAGTACTTC
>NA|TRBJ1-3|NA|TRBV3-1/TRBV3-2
CASSQARLYSGNTIYF
TGTGCCAGCAGCCAAGCCCGACTGTACTCTGGAAACACCATATATTTT
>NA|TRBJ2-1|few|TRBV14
CASSQAGWLSSYNEQFF
TGTGCCAGCAGCCAAGCGGGGTGGCTCTCCTCCTACAATGAGCAGTTCTTC
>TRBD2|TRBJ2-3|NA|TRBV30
CAGGGLAGVTDTQYF
TGTGCCGGGGGGGGGCTAGCGGGAGTCACAGATACGCAGTATTTT
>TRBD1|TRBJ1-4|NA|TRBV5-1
CASSLTADREKLFF
TGCGCCAGCAGCCTAACCGCGGACAGGGAAAAACTGTTTTTT
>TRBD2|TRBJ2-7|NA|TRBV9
CASSAQADLAGGHYEQYF
TGTGCCAGCAGCGCCCAGGCCGACCTAGCGGGAGGACACTACGAGCAGTACTTC
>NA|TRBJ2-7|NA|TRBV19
CASSPGWQNYEQYF
TGTGCCAGTAGCCCTGGGTGGCAGAACTACGAGCAGTACTTC
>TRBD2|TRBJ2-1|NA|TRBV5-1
CASSEGSGSTSYNEQFF
TGCGCCAGCAGCGAGGGGAGCGGGAGTACCTCCTACAATGAGCAGTTCTTC
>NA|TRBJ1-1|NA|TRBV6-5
CASSQARNTEAFF
TGTGCCAGCAGTCAGGCCCGGAACACTGAAGCTTTCTTT
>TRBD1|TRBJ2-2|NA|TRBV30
CAWQGAPNTGELFF
TGTGCCTGGCAGGGGGCGCCGAACACCGGGGAGCTGTTTTTT
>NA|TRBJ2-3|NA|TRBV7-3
CASSFGRPTITDTQYF
TGTGCCAGCAGCTTCGGCCGACCAACGATCACAGATACGCAGTATTTT
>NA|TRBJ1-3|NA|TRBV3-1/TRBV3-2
CASSQVLGSGNTIYF
TGTGCCAGCAGCCAGGTTCTCGGCTCTGGAAACACCATATATTTT
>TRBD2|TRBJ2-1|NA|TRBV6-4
CASSGLAGGRNEQFF
TGTGCCAGCAGCGGACTAGCGGGAGGACGGAATGAGCAGTTCTTC
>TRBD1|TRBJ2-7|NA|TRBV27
CASSSRGRDLSYEQYF
TGTGCCAGCAGTTCCAGGGGGCGTGATTTGTCCTACGAGCAGTACTTC
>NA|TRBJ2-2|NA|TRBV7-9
CASSENTGELFF
TGTGCCAGCAGTGAGAACACCGGGGAGCTGTTTTTT
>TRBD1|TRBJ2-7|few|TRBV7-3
CASSTDRGYEQYF
TGTGCCAGCAGCACCGACAGGGGCTACGAGCAGTACTTC
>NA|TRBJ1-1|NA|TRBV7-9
CASSPTPTALTEAFF
TGTGCCAGCAGCCCGACCCCCACAGCACTGACTGAAGCTTTCTTT
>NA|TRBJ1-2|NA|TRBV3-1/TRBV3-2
CASSQESYGYTF
TGTGCCAGCAGCCAAGAGTCCTATGGCTACACCTTC
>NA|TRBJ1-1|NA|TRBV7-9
CASSPAAGNTEAFF
TGTGCCAGCAGCCCCGCGGCGGGGAACACTGAAGCTTTCTTT
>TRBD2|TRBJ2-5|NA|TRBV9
CASSVAAGRGETQYF
TGTGCCAGCAGCGTAGCGGCAGGGCGGGGGGAGACCCAGTACTTC
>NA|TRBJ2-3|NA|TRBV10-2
CASSDWLLLQYF
TGCGCCAGCAGTGATTGGCTACTCCTGCAGTATTTT
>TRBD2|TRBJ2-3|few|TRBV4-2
CASSQGGGHTDTQYF
TGTGCCAGCAGCCAAGGCGGGGGGCACACAGATACGCAGTATTTT
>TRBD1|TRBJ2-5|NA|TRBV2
CASGTGGETQYF
TGTGCCAGCGGGACAGGGGGAGAGACCCAGTACTTC
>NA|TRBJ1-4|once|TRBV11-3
CAGRGGDEKLFF
TGTGCCGGAAGAGGGGGGGATGAAAAACTGTTTTTT
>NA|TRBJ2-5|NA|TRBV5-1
CASSLSQETQYF
TGCGCCAGCAGCTTGAGCCAAGAGACCCAGTACTTC
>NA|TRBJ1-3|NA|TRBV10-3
CAIRDARSGLFSGNTIYF
TGTGCCATCAGAGATGCTCGTTCGGGGCTTTTCTCTGGAAACACCATATATTTT
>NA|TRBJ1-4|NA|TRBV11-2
CASSLDRDEKLFF
TGTGCCAGCAGCTTAGATCGGGATGAAAAACTGTTTTTT
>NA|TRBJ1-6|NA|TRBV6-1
CASSEEAPDNIHF
TGTGCCAGCAGTGAAGAGGCGCCCGATAATATCCACTTT
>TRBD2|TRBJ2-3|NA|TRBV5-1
CASSSGGGTDTQYF
TGCGCCAGCAGCAGCGGGGGAGGCACAGATACGCAGTATTTT
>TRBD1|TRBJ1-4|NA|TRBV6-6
CASSRRQGAVEKLFF
TGTGCCAGCAGTCGACGACAGGGGGCCGTGGAAAAACTGTTTTTT
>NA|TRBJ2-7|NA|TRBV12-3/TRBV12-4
CASSLAGGHEQYF
TGTGCCAGCAGTTTAGCGGGGGGGCACGAGCAGTACTTC
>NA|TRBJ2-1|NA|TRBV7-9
CASSPGQGKVSYNEQFF
TGTGCCAGCAGCCCGGGACAAGGCAAAGTGTCCTACAATGAGCAGTTCTTC
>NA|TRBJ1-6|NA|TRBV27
CATLKGANLNNSPLHF
TGTGCCACCCTCAAGGGAGCCAATCTTAATAATTCACCCCTCCACTTT